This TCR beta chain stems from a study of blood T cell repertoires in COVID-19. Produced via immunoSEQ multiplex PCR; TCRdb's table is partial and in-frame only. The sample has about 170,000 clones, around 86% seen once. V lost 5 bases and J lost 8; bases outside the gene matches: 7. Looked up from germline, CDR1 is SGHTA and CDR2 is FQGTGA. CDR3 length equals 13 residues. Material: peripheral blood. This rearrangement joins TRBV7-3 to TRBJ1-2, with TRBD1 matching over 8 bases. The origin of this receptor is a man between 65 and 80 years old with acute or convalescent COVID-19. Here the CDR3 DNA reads TGTGCCAGCAGCGCCGACAGGGGTGGCGGCTACACCTTC. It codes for CASSADRGGGYTF. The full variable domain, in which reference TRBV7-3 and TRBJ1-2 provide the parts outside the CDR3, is GAGVSQTPSNKVTEKGKYVELRCDPISGHTALYWYRQSLGQGPEFLIYFQGTGAADDSGLPNDRFFAVRPEGSVSTLKIQRTERGDSAVYLCASSADRGGGYTFGSGTRLTVV.